These 27 T cell receptor beta chains share one sample of origin, sequenced in a study of blood T cell repertoires in COVID-19. Clones were sequenced by immunoSEQ multiplex PCR, and TCRdb holds only the in-frame ones, with some missing. This table holds 200,000 to 250,000 clones, approximately 82% found once. The sequencing sample was made of peripheral blood. The source is a young man who had recovered from COVID-19.

The chain carries TRBV6-5 and TRBJ1-2; D might be TRBD1 (5 bases). The CDR3 is 15 amino acids. V was clipped by 2 bases and J by 1 base, with 11 bases between them. The V gene's germline CDR1 is MNHEY and CDR2 SVGAGI. The CDR3 nucleotides read TGTGCCAGCAGTTACACTACGGGACTTAACTATGGCTACACCTTC. Translating it yields CASSYTTGLNYGYTF.

V and J are TRBV3-1 (or the pseudogene TRBV3-2) and TRBJ1-3, with TRBD1 as a possible D gene (6 bases). Per germline, CDR1 LGHDT and CDR2 YNNKEL (reference sequence). The CDR3 runs 16 residues. V lost 4 bases and J 0 bases, leaving 13 bases between the germline ends. CDR3 in DNA: TGTGCCAGCAGCCCCCGACAGGAATACTCTGGAAACACCATATATTTT. Amino acid sequence: CASSPRQEYSGNTIYF.

The chain combines TRBV7-8 with TRBJ1-5; 8 bases are shared with TRBD1. The CDR3 sequence is 15 residues long. V lost 6 bases, J lost 3 bases, and 7 bases stayed unmatched. Germline V CDR1 and CDR2: SGHVS, FQNEAQ. CDR3 region: CASSKQGGNNQPQHF. CDR3 nucleotide sequence: TGTGCCAGCAGTAAACAGGGGGGGAACAATCAGCCCCAGCATTTT. The full variable domain, its missing parts supplied by reference TRBV7-8 and TRBJ1-5, is GAGVSQSPRYKVAKRGQDVALRCDPISGHVSLFWYQQALGQGPEFLTYFQNEAQLDKSGLPSDRFFAERPEGSVSTLKIQRTQQEDSAVYLCASSKQGGNNQPQHFGDGTRLSIL.

This clone was recorded only once. This sequence joins TRBV10-3 and TRBJ1-2; 9 bases are shared with TRBD1. In germline, CDR1 is ENHRY, CDR2 SYGVKD. Trimming at V came to 2 bases and at J to 4 bases, leaving 2 bases not matched to a gene. CDR3 size: 14 residues. The CDR3 sequence is CAISELTGGYGYTF. In DNA form, the CDR3 reads TGTGCCATCAGTGAGCTGACAGGGGGCTATGGCTACACCTTC.

Here the CDR3 reads CVRSQQGSSEAFF. The CDR3 DNA follows: TGTGTCAGAAGTCAACAGGGATCCTCTGAAGCTTTCTTT. The chain joins TRBV7-5 to TRBJ1-1; the D call TRBD1 from the table was never checked on the DNA. TRBV7-5 represents a pseudogene. The CDR3 length is 13 residues.

The chain couples TRBV5-1 to TRBJ2-7, with D possibly matching TRBD2 (6 bases). Germline CDR1 and CDR2: SGHRS and YFSETQ. The CDR3 totals 13 residues. Deletions cut 0 bases from V and 5 bases from J, with 9 bases between. CDR3 residues: CASSLAGGNEQYF. In DNA form, the CDR3 reads TGCGCCAGCAGCTTGGCCGGAGGGAACGAGCAGTACTTC.

The chain joins TRBV11-3 to TRBJ1-1; D unclear. This CDR3 is built from 12 residues. Trimming pared 3 bases from V and 7 bases from J, leaving 9 bases between. Germline V gene data show CDR1 as SGHNT and CDR2 as YENEEA. CDR3 in amino acids: CASSFATGEAFF. The CDR3 nucleotides read TGTGCCAGCAGCTTCGCTACGGGTGAAGCTTTCTTT.

The chain couples TRBV2 to TRBJ2-5; possibly TRBD1 for D (8 bases). Germline CDR1 and CDR2: SNHLY and FYNNEI. The CDR3 totals 14 residues. With 5 bases removed from V and 2 bases from J, the gap between germline ends came to 12 bases. CDR3 sequence: CASSLQGGQETQYF. In nucleotides, the CDR3 is TGTGCCAGCAGTCTACAGGGGGGGCAAGAGACCCAGTACTTC. The full variable domain, with the rest looked up from reference TRBV2 and TRBJ2-5, is EPEVTQTPSHQVTQMGQEVILRCVPISNHLYFYWYRQILGQKVEFLVSFYNNEISEKSEIFDDQFSVERPDGSNFTLKIRSTKLEDSAMYFCASSLQGGQETQYFGPGTRLLVL.

CDR3 nucleotide sequence: TGTGCCAGCACCCCTTCTGGGCTAGCGGGAAGAAACAATGAGCAGTTCTTC. Amino acid sequence: CASTPSGLAGRNNEQFF. The V gene is TRBV4-2, the J gene TRBJ2-1; 9 bases align to TRBD2. The germline gives CDR1 LGHNA, CDR2 YNFKEQ. V lost 7 bases, J lost 5 bases, and 15 bases stayed unmatched. The CDR3 length is 17 residues.

The V gene is TRBV19, the J gene TRBJ2-1; possible D gene TRBD1, 6 bases. This CDR3 spans 16 amino acids. The V and J ends lost 6 bases and 6 bases respectively, with 21 bases between them. CDR1 and CDR2 from the germline V gene are LNHDA and SQIVND (reference sequence). Here the CDR3 reads CASRGARGISPNEQFF. In DNA form, the CDR3 reads TGTGCCAGTAGGGGGGCAAGGGGCATATCCCCCAATGAGCAGTTCTTC.

This rearrangement joins TRBV2 to TRBJ2-1; weak D call: TRBD1 (6 bases). V was shortened by 6 bases and J by 1 base, with 7 bases between the two germline ends. The CDR3 consists of 13 residues. Germline V gene data show CDR1 as SNHLY and CDR2 as FYNNEI. CDR3 in DNA: TGTGCCAGCAGGGGGGCGTCCTACAATGAGCAGTTCTTC. Translated: CASRGASYNEQFF. Together with reference TRBV2 and TRBJ2-1, the CDR3 gives the full variable domain: EPEVTQTPSHQVTQMGQEVILRCVPISNHLYFYWYRQILGQKVEFLVSFYNNEISEKSEIFDDQFSVERPDGSNFTLKIRSTKLEDSAMYFCASRGASYNEQFFGPGTRLTVL.

V usage is TRBV7-2 and J usage is TRBJ1-1; TRBD1 is a possible D gene (5 bases). CDR1 and CDR2 from the germline V gene are SGHTA and FQGNSA. Trimming removed 8 bases at V and 0 bases at J, with 13 bases between. This CDR3 comprises 14 residues. The CDR3 nucleotides read TGTGCCAGCCGCACCGACAGCATGAACACTGAAGCTTTCTTT. Translated: CASRTDSMNTEAFF. Variable domain in full (rest from reference TRBV7-2 and TRBJ1-1): GAGVSQSPSNKVTEKGKDVELRCDPISGHTALYWYRQSLGQGLEFLIYFQGNSAPDKSGLPSDRFSAERTGGSVSTLTIQRTQQEDSAVYLCASRTDSMNTEAFFGQGTRLTVV.

V is TRBV11-2 and J is TRBJ1-1; a possible D gene is TRBD1 (6 bases). CDR1 is SGHAT, CDR2 FQNNGV, per germline. Trimming pared 4 bases from V and 7 bases from J, leaving 13 bases between. The CDR3 is made up of 13 amino acids. This CDR3 reads CASSSPRDNEAFF. The CDR3 region has the DNA TGTGCCAGCAGCTCTCCCCGGGACAATGAAGCTTTCTTT.

This chain connects TRBV7-9 to TRBJ2-7, with 12 bases that match TRBD1. This CDR3 has 15 amino acids. CDR1 SEHNR and CDR2 FQNEAQ come from the germline V gene (reference sequence). V was pared by 1 base and J by 4 bases, with 2 bases of the junction left unmatched. The DNA for the CDR3 is TGTGCCAGCAGCTTAGGGGACAGGGGGCTTTACGAGCAGTACTTC. Protein product: CASSLGDRGLYEQYF.

The chain has TRBV11-2 and TRBJ2-7; 10 nucleotides line up with TRBD1. The CDR3 totals 14 residues. V was clipped by 10 bases and J by 2 bases; unmatched bases: 8. Looked up from germline, CDR1 is SGHAT and CDR2 is FQNNGV. CDR3 nucleotides: TGTGCCACCCGGGACAGGGGATTCACCTACGAGCAGTACTTC. Protein sequence: CATRDRGFTYEQYF.

The CDR3 region is CASSLSAGELFF. The CDR3 DNA sequence: TGTGCCAGCAGCTTATCTGCCGGGGAGCTGTTTTTT. The V and J genes are TRBV7-6 and TRBJ2-2; unclear D gene. Trimming shortened V by 2 bases and J by 6 bases, and 4 bases separated the two germline ends. The CDR3 covers 12 residues. Germline lookup yields CDR1 SGHVS and CDR2 FNYEAQ.

The J gene is TRBJ2-5, the V gene TRBV2, with a tentative D call TRBD2 (6 bases). The germline gives CDR1 SNHLY, CDR2 FYNNEI. The CDR3 contains 14 residues. The ends were cut back, 5 bases at V and 2 bases at J, with 12 bases in the middle. CDR3: CASSPTSSQETQYF. The CDR3 nucleotides read TGTGCCAGCAGTCCCACTAGCAGTCAAGAGACCCAGTACTTC.

The chain couples TRBV19 to TRBJ2-5; 9 bases line up with TRBD2. The CDR3 consists of 14 residues. Germline CDR1 and CDR2: LNHDA and SQIVND (reference sequence). Trimming removed 5 bases from V and 2 bases from J; junction bases left unmatched: 3. The CDR3 region is CASSASGAQETQYF. The CDR3 DNA reads as TGTGCCAGTAGTGCTAGCGGGGCGCAAGAGACCCAGTACTTC.

The chain carries TRBV7-9 and TRBJ2-3; D not certain. CDR3 size: 14 residues. Looked up from germline, CDR1 is SEHNR and CDR2 is FQNEAQ (reference sequence). V was trimmed by 1 base and J by 4 bases, leaving 9 bases between them. This chain's CDR3 is CASSLVFNPDTQYF. The DNA of the CDR3 is TGTGCCAGCAGCTTAGTGTTTAATCCAGATACGCAGTATTTT.

Here the CDR3 DNA reads TGTGCCACCAGCAGAGGCTTCGGACAGACCTACGAGCAGTACGTC. It yields the protein CATSRGFGQTYEQYV. The chain has TRBV15 and TRBJ2-7; maybe TRBD1 (6 bases). V shed 1 base and J shed 2 bases, with 12 bases lying between them. Germline assignment: CDR1 LNHNV and CDR2 YYDKDF (reference sequence). This CDR3 has 15 amino acids.

This chain joins TRBV7-3 and TRBJ1-1; D unresolved. The CDR3 runs 13 residues. The ends were cut back, 2 bases at V and 3 bases at J, with 7 bases in the middle. From germline, CDR1 is SGHTA and CDR2 FQGTGA. CDR3 residues: CASSLDTDTEAFF. CDR3 coding DNA: TGTGCCAGCAGCTTAGACACCGACACTGAAGCTTTCTTT.

V and J are TRBV18 and TRBJ1-2; 7 bases are shared with TRBD1. Losses at the gene ends were 0 bases for V and 8 bases for J; bases not matched to a gene: 15. Germline V gives CDR1 KGHSH, CDR2 LQKENI. The CDR3 has 17 amino acids. This chain's CDR3 is CASSPPWGQGVFDGYTF. DNA of the CDR3: TGTGCCAGCTCACCACCATGGGGGCAGGGGGTTTTCGACGGCTACACCTTC.

The chain links TRBV19 to TRBJ2-5; 8 bases align to TRBD2. In germline, CDR1 is LNHDA, CDR2 SQIVND (reference sequence). CDR3 length: 15 amino acids. J lost 5 bases, V lost 1 base, and 6 bases had no gene match. The CDR3 spells CASSIAGGLAETQYF. The CDR3 region has the DNA TGTGCCAGTAGTATAGCGGGGGGGCTTGCGGAGACCCAGTACTTC. The full variable domain, with the rest looked up from reference TRBV19 and TRBJ2-5, is DGGITQSPKYLFRKEGQNVTLSCEQNLNHDAMYWYRQDPGQGLRLIYYSQIVNDFQKGDIAEGYSVSREKKESFPLTVTSAQKNPTAFYLCASSIAGGLAETQYFGPGTRLLVL.

The chain carries TRBV6-6 and TRBJ2-2; a possible D gene is TRBD1 (6 bases). Germline V lookup: CDR1 MNHNY, CDR2 SVGAGI (reference sequence). V shed 7 bases and J shed 7 bases, with 13 bases lying between them. The CDR3 covers 13 residues. The CDR3 sequence: CASTPRGGGELFF. CDR3 DNA: TGTGCCAGCACCCCCCGAGGGGGCGGGGAGCTGTTTTTT.

V is TRBV5-4 and J is TRBJ1-2; D is perhaps TRBD1 (6 bases). Germline lookup yields CDR1 SGHNT and CDR2 YYREEE (reference sequence). The CDR3 sequence is 13 residues long. The ends were cut back, 0 bases at V and 6 bases at J, with 9 bases in the middle. CDR3 coding DNA: TGTGCCAGCAGCTTGGCAGGGGCGGATGGCTACACCTTC. Amino acids: CASSLAGADGYTF.

The rearrangement links TRBV11-2 to TRBJ1-4; D might be TRBD1 (6 bases). Trimming left V 5 bases short and J 10 bases short, with 32 bases between. CDR3 length: 19 amino acids. CDR1 is SGHAT and CDR2 is FQNNGV in the germline V gene. The CDR3 region has the DNA TGTGCCAGCAGCGATAGTCCGAGGACCCAGGGGCCCGAAGGGGTAAAACTGTTTTTT. As protein: CASSDSPRTQGPEGVKLFF.

The CDR3 region is CASRSPAGVTQYF. The CDR3 nucleotides read TGTGCCAGCAGGTCTCCGGCAGGGGTTACGCAGTATTTT. The chain links TRBV12-3 or TRBV12-4 to TRBJ2-3; D might be TRBD1 (6 bases). The germline V and J ends were trimmed by 6 bases and 8 bases, with 15 bases remaining between them. The CDR3 covers 13 residues.